A single sample is the source of the 26 T cell receptor beta chains below, sequenced in a study of Ad26.COV2.S vaccination and SARS-CoV-2 variants. Treatment given: around 19 received Ad26.COV2.S at low or high dose, single or two shots; 5 received placebo; per-sample allocation not given. Sampling was done on day 63 after the first vaccine or placebo injection. The protocol was immunoSEQ multiplex PCR, while the TCRdb copy is restricted to in-frame clones and leaves out a portion. The table shows about 220,000 clones, with 88% occurring only once. The sequences come from peripheral blood, collected in a trial of Ad26.COV2.S vaccine versus placebo. The receptors stem from a person between 18 and 59 years old who received the Ad26.COV2.S COVID-19 vaccine or a placebo.

The chain recombines TRBV16 with TRBJ2-7; D gene ambiguous. The V gene's germline CDR1 is KGHSY and CDR2 FQNENV. V was cut by 0 bases and J by 6 bases, with 12 bases left in between. The CDR3 extends over 14 amino acids. The CDR3: CASSQSATPREQYF. In DNA, the CDR3 is TGTGCCAGCAGCCAATCTGCGACACCTCGCGAGCAGTACTTC.

In this sample, this clone turned up once. The chain combines TRBV6-5 with TRBJ2-1; TRBD2 agrees at 9 bases. V shed 6 bases, J shed 8 bases, and the junction held 11 bases outside the gene matches. Germline assignment: CDR1 MNHEY and CDR2 SVGAGI. The CDR3 has 15 amino acids. In nucleotides, the CDR3 is TGTGCCAGCAGAGATAGCGGGAGAAAAGTCCATGAGCAGTTCTTC. Protein product: CASRDSGRKVHEQFF.

V gene TRBV15 combines with J gene TRBJ1-5; TRBD1 matches at 7 bases. Germline CDR1 and CDR2: LNHNV and YYDKDF (reference sequence). Germline trimming cut 3 bases from V and 4 bases from J; bases unmatched to any gene: 3. CDR3 size: 14 residues. The CDR3 bases are TGTGCCACCAGCAGGGGACAGACAAATCAGCCCCAGCATTTT. It translates to CATSRGQTNQPQHF.

The chain joins TRBV7-9 to TRBJ1-5; unclear D gene. The V gene lost 5 bases and the J gene lost 7 bases, with 9 bases spanning the gap. This CDR3 has 12 amino acids. Per germline, CDR1 SEHNR and CDR2 FQNEAQ (reference sequence). In DNA form, the CDR3 reads TGTGCCAGCAGCCCACCCGGGCAGCCCCAGCATTTT. It encodes CASSPPGQPQHF.

CDR3 DNA sequence: TGTGCCAGCAGCCCCTACTCGACCGGGACAGGGAATTCACCCCTCCACTTT. It is translated as CASSPYSTGTGNSPLHF. V and J are TRBV5-4 and TRBJ1-6, with 9 positions matching TRBD1. CDR1 is SGHNT, CDR2 YYREEE, per germline (reference sequence). The J segment lost 7 bases and the V segment lost 4 bases, leaving 12 bases of the junction unmatched. The CDR3 totals 17 residues.

The V call is TRBV3-1 (or the pseudogene TRBV3-2), the J call TRBJ2-5; 9 bases map to TRBD2. The germline V gene has CDR1 LGHDT and CDR2 YNNKEL (reference sequence). V gave up 6 bases and J gave up 2 bases; unmatched junction bases: 10. The CDR3 sequence is 16 residues long. The CDR3 sequence is CASSPPAGGRQETQYF. For the CDR3, the DNA is TGTGCCAGCAGTCCCCCAGCGGGAGGCCGACAAGAGACCCAGTACTTC.

J is TRBJ2-5 and V is TRBV24-1; 12 nucleotides line up with TRBD2. The junction had 12 bases not matched to a gene; V was cut back by 5 bases and J by 3 bases. This CDR3 is built from 18 residues. The germline V gene encodes CDR1 KGHDR and CDR2 SFDVKD. The CDR3 sequence: CATSALGLAGGPKETQYF. The CDR3 DNA is TGTGCCACCAGTGCCCTAGGGCTAGCGGGAGGGCCCAAAGAGACCCAGTACTTC.

The genes are TRBV4-1 and TRBJ2-1, with 7 bases aligning to TRBD1. CDR3 length: 16 amino acids. Germline CDR1 is MGHRA and CDR2 is YSYEKL. Losses at the gene ends were 0 bases for V and 0 bases for J; bases not matched to a gene: 2. In DNA, the CDR3 is TGCGCCAGCAGCCAAGAAACAGGGGCCTCCTACAATGAGCAGTTCTTC. It yields the protein CASSQETGASYNEQFF.

This chain joins TRBV6-5 and TRBJ1-3; TRBD1 agrees at 7 bases. V dropped 0 bases and J dropped 3; count of bases not matched to a gene: 5. The CDR3 has 16 residues. The germline gives CDR1 MNHEY, CDR2 SVGAGI. CDR3 in DNA: TGTGCCAGCAGTTACTCTCGAGACAGGGTTGGAAACACCATATATTTT. Its protein product is CASSYSRDRVGNTIYF.

The chain has TRBV3-1 (or the pseudogene TRBV3-2) and TRBJ2-2, with D unresolved. The germline V gene has CDR1 LGHDT and CDR2 YNNKEL (reference sequence). Trimming took off 3 bases at V and 4 bases at J, with 6 bases between the two ends. The CDR3 is made up of 13 amino acids. In DNA form, the CDR3 reads TGTGCCAGCAGCCACTTATCCACCGGGGAGCTGTTTTTT. This codes for CASSHLSTGELFF.

The chain links TRBV6-5 to TRBJ1-5; TRBD1 is a possible D gene (5 bases). V lost 5 bases and J lost 1, with 12 bases in between. The CDR3 is 15 residues long. The germline gives CDR1 MNHEY, CDR2 SVGAGI. The CDR3 DNA reads as TGTGCCAGCAGTACCAGGGAGGTGAGCAATCAGCCCCAGCATTTT. The encoded protein is CASSTREVSNQPQHF.

The V and J genes are TRBV6-5 and TRBJ1-2; D unresolved. Germline V gene data show CDR1 as MNHEY and CDR2 as SVGAGI. The CDR3 spans 14 residues. Trimming stripped 0 bases from V and 8 bases from J, with 13 bases between. The CDR3 coding sequence is TGTGCCAGCAGTTACTCGGGCACGTCCGAAGGCTACACCTTC. Translated, it gives CASSYSGTSEGYTF.

The chain has TRBV5-8 and TRBJ1-2; TRBD1 matches at 7 bases. Germline assignment: CDR1 SGHTS and CDR2 YDEGEE. V gave up 0 bases and J gave up 8 bases; unmatched junction bases: 4. The CDR3 totals 13 residues. The CDR3 region is CASSLGQGEGYTF. The CDR3 DNA is TGTGCCAGCAGCTTGGGACAGGGAGAGGGCTACACCTTC.

This chain joins TRBV5-4 and TRBJ2-7; TRBD2 aligns across 8 bases. CDR3 length equals 13 residues. Germline CDR1 reads SGHNT; CDR2 reads YYREEE (reference sequence). Trimming at V came to 4 bases and at J to 7 bases, leaving 7 bases not matched to a gene. CDR3 in DNA: TGTGCCAGCAGCGTAGCGGGAAAATGGGAGCAGTACTTC. Translated, it gives CASSVAGKWEQYF. The full variable domain, in which reference TRBV5-4 and TRBJ2-7 provide the parts outside the CDR3, is ETGVTQSPTHLIKTRGQQVTLRCSSQSGHNTVSWYQQALGQGPQFIFQYYREEENGRGNFPPRFSGLQFPNYSSELNVNALELDDSALYLCASSVAGKWEQYFGPGTRLTVT.

The chain joins TRBV5-1 to TRBJ2-3; the match to TRBD2 covers 10 bases. The CDR3 is 15 residues long. The junction had 7 bases not matched to a gene; V was cut back by 7 bases and J by 2 bases. Germline CDR1 and CDR2: SGHRS and YFSETQ. The CDR3 DNA follows: TGCGCCAGCCGCGGACTAGCGGCCGCCACAGATACGCAGTATTTT. Its translation: CASRGLAAATDTQYF.

CDR3 DNA sequence: TGTGCCTGGAGTCCGCAGACGCGTGGAAACACCATATATTTT. It yields the protein CAWSPQTRGNTIYF. The rearrangement joins TRBV30 to TRBJ1-3, with D unclear. The CDR3 runs 14 residues. The germline V gene encodes CDR1 GTSNPN and CDR2 SVGIG (reference sequence). V was trimmed by 2 bases and J by 3 bases, leaving 11 bases between them. The full variable domain, in which reference TRBV30 and TRBJ1-3 provide the parts outside the CDR3, is SQTIHQWPATLVQPVGSPLSLECTVEGTSNPNLYWYRQAAGRGLQLLFYSVGIGQISSEVPQNLSASRPQDRQFILSSKKLLLSDSGFYLCAWSPQTRGNTIYFGEGSWLTVV.

J is TRBJ1-2 and V is TRBV6-5; no clear D gene. Per the germline V gene, CDR1 is MNHEY and CDR2 is SVGAGI. The ends were cut back, 2 bases at V and 8 bases at J, with 9 bases in the middle. The CDR3 consists of 12 residues. CDR3 sequence (DNA): TGTGCCAGCAGTTACCCTACTAGAGGCTACACCTTC. As protein: CASSYPTRGYTF.

The chain recombines TRBV5-6 with TRBJ1-1; D gene unclear. The CDR3 has 12 amino acids. V was trimmed by 0 bases and J by 4 bases, leaving 4 bases between them. Germline V lookup: CDR1 SGHDT, CDR2 YYEEEE. CDR3 sequence: CASSLEATEAFF. The CDR3 DNA follows: TGTGCCAGCAGCTTGGAAGCCACTGAAGCTTTCTTT. The full variable domain, with the rest looked up from reference TRBV5-6 and TRBJ1-1, is DAGVTQSPTHLIKTRGQQVTLRCSPKSGHDTVSWYQQALGQGPQFIFQYYEEEERQRGNFPDRFSGHQFPNYSSELNVNALLLGDSALYLCASSLEATEAFFGQGTRLTVV.

The CDR3: CASSQASGGRYEQYF. The DNA of the CDR3 is TGTGCCAGCAGCCAAGCCTCCGGGGGTCGGTACGAGCAGTACTTC. This chain links TRBV7-2 with TRBJ2-7; D may be TRBD2 (6 bases). CDR1 and CDR2 from the germline V gene are SGHTA and FQGNSA. This CDR3 spans 15 amino acids. Trimming cost V 5 bases and J 4 bases, with 18 bases left between them.

The rearrangement uses TRBV5-1 and TRBJ2-3, with TRBD2 identical over 8 bases. The length of the CDR3 is 17 residues. J was trimmed by 3 bases and V by 0 bases; bases with no gene match: 9. The germline V gene encodes CDR1 SGHRS and CDR2 YFSETQ. As DNA, the CDR3 is TGCGCCAGCAGCTTGGGGTTGGGACTAGATATAACAGATACGCAGTATTTT. Translating it yields CASSLGLGLDITDTQYF.

This chain links TRBV7-3 with TRBJ2-3; 10 bases agree with TRBD2. V trimming: 4 bases; J trimming: 0 bases; junction bases outside the gene matches: 4. Germline values: CDR1 SGHTA, CDR2 FQGTGA. The CDR3 consists of 16 residues. CDR3 DNA: TGTGCCAGCAGCTCACTAGCGGGGCCTAGCACAGATACGCAGTATTTT. Protein product: CASSSLAGPSTDTQYF.

This sequence joins TRBV29-1 and TRBJ2-7; 10 bases map to TRBD1. This CDR3 spans 18 amino acids. J gave up 0 bases and V 6 bases, and 17 bases lay outside the gene matches. CDR1 is SQVTM and CDR2 is ANQGSEA in the germline V gene. CDR3 coding DNA: TGCAGCGTCTCTAGACCAGGGGGACAGGGGTTTAGCTCCTACGAGCAGTACTTC. Protein sequence: CSVSRPGGQGFSSYEQYF.

The gene calls are TRBV11-2 and TRBJ2-5; the match to TRBD1 covers 8 bases. The V gene's germline CDR1 is SGHAT and CDR2 FQNNGV. The CDR3 has 15 residues. V lost 3 bases, J lost 2 bases, and 5 bases stayed unmatched. The CDR3 DNA follows: TGTGCCAGCAGCTTGGACAGGGCAAAACAAGAGACCCAGTACTTC. Translating gives CASSLDRAKQETQYF.

The chain joins TRBV11-3 to TRBJ2-7, with D maybe TRBD1 (6 bases). Trimming took 0 bases from V and 3 from J, leaving 18 bases between them. CDR1 is SGHNT and CDR2 is YENEEA in the germline V gene. The CDR3 contains 17 residues. The chain's CDR3 is CASSLDIHREQVYEQYF. In DNA, the CDR3 is TGTGCCAGCAGCTTAGATATTCACAGGGAACAAGTCTACGAGCAGTACTTC.

The V call is TRBV6-5, the J call TRBJ2-3; 8 bases fit TRBD2. Trimming at V came to 6 bases and at J to 4 bases, leaving 9 bases not matched to a gene. Germline CDR1 and CDR2: MNHEY and SVGAGI. The CDR3 runs 15 residues. The CDR3 nucleotides are TGTGCCAGCAGCCACGGGGGGGCGCGGGCAGATACGCAGTATTTT. Protein product: CASSHGGARADTQYF.

This clone was recorded at least ten times. The gene calls are TRBV25-1 and TRBJ1-1; maybe TRBD1 (6 bases). V gave up 7 bases and J gave up 1 base, with 25 bases separating them. There are 18 residues in the CDR3. Looked up from germline, CDR1 is MGHDK and CDR2 is SYGVNS. The DNA of the CDR3 is TGTGCCAGCACGGGGCAGCAGGGAGGGGGAAGCTGGAACACTGAAGCTTTCTTT. Its translation is CASTGQQGGGSWNTEAFF.